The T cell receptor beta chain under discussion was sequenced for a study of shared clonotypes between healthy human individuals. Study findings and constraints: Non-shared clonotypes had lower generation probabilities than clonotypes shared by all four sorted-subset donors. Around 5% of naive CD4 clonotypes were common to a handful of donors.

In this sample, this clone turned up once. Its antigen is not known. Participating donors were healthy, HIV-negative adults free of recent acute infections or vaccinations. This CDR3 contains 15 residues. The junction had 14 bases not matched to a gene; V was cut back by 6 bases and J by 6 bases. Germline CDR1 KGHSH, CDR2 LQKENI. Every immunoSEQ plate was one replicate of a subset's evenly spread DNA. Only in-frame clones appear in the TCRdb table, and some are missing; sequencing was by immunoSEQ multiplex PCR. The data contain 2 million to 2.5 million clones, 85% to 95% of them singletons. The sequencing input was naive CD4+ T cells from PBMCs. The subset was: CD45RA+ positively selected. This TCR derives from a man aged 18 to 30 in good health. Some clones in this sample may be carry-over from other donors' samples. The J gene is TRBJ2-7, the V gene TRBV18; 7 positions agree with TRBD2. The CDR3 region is CASSPPGTINSEQYF. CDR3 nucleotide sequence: TGTGCCAGCTCCCCCCCCGGGACTATCAATTCCGAGCAGTACTTC. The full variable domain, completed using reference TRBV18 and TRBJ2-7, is NAGVMQNPRHLVRRRGQEARLRCSPMKGHSHVYWYRQLPEEGLKFMVYLQKENIIDESGMPKERFSAEFPKEGPSILRIQQVVRGDSAAYFCASSPPGTINSEQYFGPGTRLTVT.